This is a list of T cell receptor beta chains from one sample in a study of Ad26.COV2.S vaccination and SARS-CoV-2 variants. Profiled with immunoSEQ multiplex PCR; TCRdb holds only in-frame clones, not every one. The sample has roughly 140,000 clones; more than 80% are singletons. The sample was peripheral blood, taken after recovery from COVID-19. The source of these receptors is a human donor who had recovered from COVID-19. Each CDR3 is given with its conserved first and last residue. Each record gives: J gene, D gene, V gene, clone size, CDR3 DNA, CDR3 protein. D genes are given only for firm matches. A clone size is listed for some rows: how often the clone was seen (once, few, many), or a class if it is expanded.

J: TRBJ1-2; D: NA; V: TRBV3-1/TRBV3-2; size: NA; DNA: TGTGCCAGCAGCCAAGATCTTGGAGGCTACACCTTC; CDR3: CASSQDLGGYTF
J: TRBJ1-5; D: NA; V: TRBV25-1; size: NA; DNA: TGTGCCAGCAGCTGGGGAGGGCAGCCCCAGCATTTT; CDR3: CASSWGGQPQHF
J: TRBJ1-2; D: TRBD1; V: TRBV19; size: NA; DNA: TGTGCCAGTACACCGGGACAGGGGCCCTATGGCTACACCTTC; CDR3: CASTPGQGPYGYTF
J: TRBJ1-2; D: NA; V: TRBV9; size: once; DNA: TGTGCCAGCAGCGCCGCTAACTATGGCTACACCTTC; CDR3: CASSAANYGYTF
J: TRBJ2-5; D: NA; V: TRBV7-9; size: NA; DNA: TGTGCCAGCAGCTTAGTCGGGGGCGGGGAGACCCAGTACTTC; CDR3: CASSLVGGGETQYF
J: TRBJ2-4; D: NA; V: TRBV5-1; size: NA; DNA: TGCGCCAGCAGCTTGTTCCAGGGTACGGCCGGGGACATTCAGTACTTC; CDR3: CASSLFQGTAGDIQYF
J: TRBJ1-1; D: NA; V: TRBV19; size: few; DNA: TGTGCCAGTAGTATAGTGCGGTTCATGAACACTGAAGCTTTCTTT; CDR3: CASSIVRFMNTEAFF
J: TRBJ2-1; D: NA; V: TRBV28; size: NA; DNA: TGTGCCAGCAGTGCGGGACTTTCCTACAATGAGCAGTTCTTC; CDR3: CASSAGLSYNEQFF
J: TRBJ1-1; D: NA; V: TRBV5-1; size: NA; DNA: TGCGCCAGCAGTTATAGGGGATACGGCACTGAAGCTTTCTTT; CDR3: CASSYRGYGTEAFF
J: TRBJ2-1; D: TRBD2; V: TRBV7-2; size: few; DNA: TGTGCCAGCAGCTTAGGGGCGGGGGGACTGTTTAATGAGCAGTTCTTC; CDR3: CASSLGAGGLFNEQFF
J: TRBJ1-2; D: TRBD1; V: TRBV18; size: NA; DNA: TGTGCCAGCTCACCAGATTTGACAGGGGCGGATGGCTACACCTTC; CDR3: CASSPDLTGADGYTF
J: TRBJ2-4; D: NA; V: TRBV6-5; size: NA; DNA: TGTGCCAGCCAACAAAGCCTAGCCAAAAACATTCAGTACTTC; CDR3: CASQQSLAKNIQYF
J: TRBJ2-3; D: NA; V: TRBV18; size: NA; DNA: TGTGCCAGCTCCGGAGAGGCTAGCCTCACAGATACGCAGTATTTT; CDR3: CASSGEASLTDTQYF
J: TRBJ1-3; D: NA; V: TRBV7-2; size: NA; DNA: TGTGCCAGCAGCTTTTACAGGGACTCTGGAAACACCATATATTTT; CDR3: CASSFYRDSGNTIYF
J: TRBJ1-3; D: TRBD1; V: TRBV11-2; size: medium-sized; DNA: TGTGCCAGCAGCTTAGTGGGGACAGCGGGAAACACCATATATTTT; CDR3: CASSLVGTAGNTIYF
J: TRBJ2-1; D: TRBD1; V: TRBV10-2; size: NA; DNA: TGCGCCAGCAGTGAGTCGAAGGGGGCCGGGGAGCAGTTCTTC; CDR3: CASSESKGAGEQFF
J: TRBJ1-1; D: NA; V: TRBV29-1; size: NA; DNA: TGCAGCGTTGATGTCGCATCTGAAGCTTTCTTT; CDR3: CSVDVASEAFF
J: TRBJ2-1; D: NA; V: TRBV19; size: NA; DNA: TGTGCCAGTAGTATCGGACCAAATGTCGATGAGCAGTTCTTC; CDR3: CASSIGPNVDEQFF
J: TRBJ2-3; D: TRBD2; V: TRBV6-6; size: NA; DNA: TGTGCCAGCAAGCCGGGACTAAGCACAGATACGCAGTATTTT; CDR3: CASKPGLSTDTQYF
J: TRBJ1-1; D: NA; V: TRBV11-1; size: NA; DNA: TGTGCCAGCAGCTCACGATGGGGCTGGAACACTGAAGCTTTCTTT; CDR3: CASSSRWGWNTEAFF
J: TRBJ2-5; D: TRBD2; V: TRBV6-2/TRBV6-3; size: NA; DNA: TGTGCCAGCAGTATCCTGACTAGCGGGACGCAAGAGACCCAGTACTTC; CDR3: CASSILTSGTQETQYF
J: TRBJ1-5; D: NA; V: TRBV6-1; size: NA; DNA: TGTGCCAGCAGTGAGGGTCCTGGAGGGGCCTCCAATCAGCCCCAGCATTTT; CDR3: CASSEGPGGASNQPQHF
J: TRBJ1-4; D: NA; V: TRBV6-1; size: NA; DNA: TGTGCCAGCAGTGAAGAAAGGGGTACTAATGAAAAACTGTTTTTT; CDR3: CASSEERGTNEKLFF
J: TRBJ1-4; D: NA; V: TRBV6-1; size: NA; DNA: TGTGCCAGCAGTGAAGGATTGGGCGCAACTAATGAAAAACTGTTTTTT; CDR3: CASSEGLGATNEKLFF
J: TRBJ1-1; D: NA; V: TRBV11-2; size: NA; DNA: TGTGCCAGCAGCTTAGGGGCTAGGACGGAAGCTTTCTTT; CDR3: CASSLGARTEAFF
J: TRBJ1-1; D: NA; V: TRBV30; size: NA; DNA: TGTGCCTGGAGTGCGGTTGCTGAAGGGACCATCGAAGCTTTCTTT; CDR3: CAWSAVAEGTIEAFF
J: TRBJ2-1; D: TRBD1; V: TRBV4-3; size: NA; DNA: TGCGCCAGCAGCCCCCTGGACAGGGCGAATGAGCAGTTCTTC; CDR3: CASSPLDRANEQFF
J: TRBJ1-2; D: NA; V: TRBV4-1; size: NA; DNA: TGCGCCAGCAGCCAAGGAGTGGGCCCGCATGGCTACACCTTC; CDR3: CASSQGVGPHGYTF
J: TRBJ2-1; D: NA; V: TRBV5-1; size: once; DNA: TGCGCCAGCAGCTTGGATCTTGGGCCGCAGTTCTTC; CDR3: CASSLDLGPQFF
J: TRBJ1-4; D: NA; V: TRBV28; size: few; DNA: TGTGCCAGCAGTGCTGGGGGGAGCCTTGATGAAAAACTGTTTTTT; CDR3: CASSAGGSLDEKLFF
J: TRBJ1-4; D: NA; V: TRBV6-5; size: NA; DNA: TGTGCCAGCAGTTACTCAGGGTTGGGGTCTAATGAAAAACTGTTTTTT; CDR3: CASSYSGLGSNEKLFF
J: TRBJ1-4; D: NA; V: TRBV6-5; size: NA; DNA: TGTGCCAGCAGTTTCCGGGACACGGATGAAAAACTGTTTTTT; CDR3: CASSFRDTDEKLFF
J: TRBJ1-5; D: NA; V: TRBV2; size: NA; DNA: TGTGCCAGCAGGGCCCGGGAGGGTAGCAATCAGCCCCAGCATTTT; CDR3: CASRAREGSNQPQHF
J: TRBJ1-4; D: NA; V: TRBV4-1; size: few; DNA: TGCGCCAGCAGCCTACTGGCTTCTTATCAGGGGATAAATGAAAAACTGTTTTTT; CDR3: CASSLLASYQGINEKLFF
J: TRBJ2-3; D: TRBD2; V: TRBV5-4; size: NA; DNA: TGTGCCAGCAGCCAAAGACTAGCGGGGGTCACAGATACGCAGTATTTT; CDR3: CASSQRLAGVTDTQYF
J: TRBJ2-6; D: TRBD1; V: TRBV9; size: NA; DNA: TGTGCCAGCAGACCGGGACAGAGCTCTGGGGCCAACGTCCTGACTTTC; CDR3: CASRPGQSSGANVLTF
J: TRBJ2-7; D: TRBD2; V: TRBV6-2/TRBV6-3; size: once; DNA: TGTGCCAGCAGTTACGCGGGGGGGGCCTACGAGCAGTACTTC; CDR3: CASSYAGGAYEQYF
J: TRBJ2-7; D: NA; V: TRBV9; size: NA; DNA: TGTGCCAGCAGCGTCGGGGGAGAGTACGAGCAGTACTTC; CDR3: CASSVGGEYEQYF
J: TRBJ1-3; D: NA; V: TRBV9; size: few; DNA: TGTGCCAGCAGCGTAGGTGACAGAGGAAACACCATATATTTT; CDR3: CASSVGDRGNTIYF
J: TRBJ2-3; D: TRBD2; V: TRBV29-1; size: once; DNA: TGCAGCGGCGGGGGAGGGCAGGGCGCAGATACGCAGTATTTT; CDR3: CSGGGGQGADTQYF
J: TRBJ2-1; D: NA; V: TRBV28; size: NA; DNA: TGTGCCAGCAGTGACCCCCCCGGGTCCAATGAGCAGTTCTTC; CDR3: CASSDPPGSNEQFF
J: TRBJ1-1; D: NA; V: TRBV6-2/TRBV6-3; size: NA; DNA: TGTGCCAGCAGTTACTCGTTTAGCGCTGAAGCTTTCTTT; CDR3: CASSYSFSAEAFF
J: TRBJ1-1; D: NA; V: TRBV19; size: NA; DNA: TGTGCCAGTAGTACCAGGACCACTGAAGCTTTCTTT; CDR3: CASSTRTTEAFF
J: TRBJ2-2; D: NA; V: TRBV21-1; size: NA; DNA: TGTGCCAGCAGCATGGAGACAGGGGCGTTAAAGCCTAAGAGGAGGGAGCTGTTTTTT; CDR3: CASSMETGALKPKRRELFF
J: TRBJ2-1; D: NA; V: TRBV27; size: NA; DNA: TGTGCCAGCAGTTTTTCCGCCCGTACCAATGAGCAGTTCTTC; CDR3: CASSFSARTNEQFF
J: TRBJ1-3; D: NA; V: TRBV6-5; size: NA; DNA: TGTGCCAGCAGTTATGTGAACACCATATATTTT; CDR3: CASSYVNTIYF
J: TRBJ2-1; D: TRBD1; V: TRBV5-1; size: NA; DNA: TGCGCCAGCAGCTTGGGCGGGACAGGCTACAATGAGCAGTTCTTC; CDR3: CASSLGGTGYNEQFF
J: TRBJ1-1; D: NA; V: TRBV18; size: NA; DNA: TGTGCCAGCTCCGCCGGGGAGGGGACTGAAGCTTTCTTT; CDR3: CASSAGEGTEAFF
J: TRBJ1-1; D: NA; V: TRBV15; size: NA; DNA: TGTGCCACCAGCAGAAGGAGCACTGAAGCTTTCTTT; CDR3: CATSRRSTEAFF
J: TRBJ2-2; D: NA; V: TRBV11-3; size: NA; DNA: TGTGCCACCAGGGGGGCCACCGGGGAGCTGTTTTTT; CDR3: CATRGATGELFF
J: TRBJ1-2; D: NA; V: TRBV5-6; size: NA; DNA: TGTGCCAGCACCCGGGGGGGGGTCGGTGGCTACACCTTC; CDR3: CASTRGGVGGYTF
J: TRBJ2-4; D: NA; V: TRBV5-1; size: NA; DNA: TGCGCCAGCAGCTTGGGAGGCAAAAACATTCAGTACTTC; CDR3: CASSLGGKNIQYF